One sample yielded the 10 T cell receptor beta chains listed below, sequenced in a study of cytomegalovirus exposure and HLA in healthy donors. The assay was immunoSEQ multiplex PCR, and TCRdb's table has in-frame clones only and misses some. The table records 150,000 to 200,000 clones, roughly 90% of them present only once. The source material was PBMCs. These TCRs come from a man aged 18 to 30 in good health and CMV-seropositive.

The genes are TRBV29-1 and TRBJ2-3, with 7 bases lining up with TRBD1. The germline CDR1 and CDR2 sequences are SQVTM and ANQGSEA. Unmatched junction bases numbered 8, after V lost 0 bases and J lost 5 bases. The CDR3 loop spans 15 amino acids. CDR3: CSVEEYPGGEDTQYF. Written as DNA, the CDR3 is TGCAGCGTTGAAGAGTATCCAGGGGGAGAAGATACGCAGTATTTT.

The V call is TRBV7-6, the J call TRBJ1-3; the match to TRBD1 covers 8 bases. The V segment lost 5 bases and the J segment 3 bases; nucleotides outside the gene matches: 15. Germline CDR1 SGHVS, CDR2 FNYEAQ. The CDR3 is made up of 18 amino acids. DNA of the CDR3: TGTGCCAGCAGCGACTACGCTACAGGGGGTTTTGGTGGAAACACCATATATTTT. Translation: CASSDYATGGFGGNTIYF.

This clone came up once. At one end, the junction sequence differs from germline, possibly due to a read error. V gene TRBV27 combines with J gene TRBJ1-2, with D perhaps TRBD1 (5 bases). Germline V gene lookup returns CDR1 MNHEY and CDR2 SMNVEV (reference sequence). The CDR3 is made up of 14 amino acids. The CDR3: CASSYRQSNYGHTF. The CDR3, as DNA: TGTGCCAGCAGTTACAGACAGTCCAACTATGGCCACACCTTC.

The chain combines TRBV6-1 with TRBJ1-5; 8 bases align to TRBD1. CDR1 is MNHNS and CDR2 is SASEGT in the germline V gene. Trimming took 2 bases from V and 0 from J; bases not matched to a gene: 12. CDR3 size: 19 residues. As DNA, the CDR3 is TGTGCCAGCAGTGAATTAGAACAGGGGGATCATTATAGCAATCAGCCCCAGCATTTT. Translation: CASSELEQGDHYSNQPQHF.

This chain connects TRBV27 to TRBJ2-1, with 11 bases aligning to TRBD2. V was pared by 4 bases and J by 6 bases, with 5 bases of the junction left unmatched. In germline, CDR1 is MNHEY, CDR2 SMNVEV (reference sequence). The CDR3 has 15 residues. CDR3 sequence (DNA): TGTGCCAGCAGTTCCGGGACTAGCGGACTCAATGAGCAGTTCTTC. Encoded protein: CASSSGTSGLNEQFF.

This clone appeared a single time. CDR3 loop: CASSQGLAGRTGELFF. CDR3 DNA: TGTGCCAGCAGCCAGGGACTAGCGGGCCGCACCGGGGAGCTGTTTTTT. The V gene is TRBV14, the J gene TRBJ2-2; 12 bases fit TRBD2. J lost 4 bases, V lost 3 bases, and 3 bases had no gene match. The CDR3 sequence is 16 residues long. Germline V gives CDR1 SGHDN, CDR2 FVKESK. Using reference TRBV14 and TRBJ2-2 for the parts outside the CDR3, the full variable domain is EAGVTQFPSHSVIEKGQTVTLRCDPISGHDNLYWYRRVMGKEIKFLLHFVKESKQDESGMPNNRFLAERTGGTYSTLKVQPAELEDSGVYFCASSQGLAGRTGELFFGEGSRLTVL.

CDR3: CASKWDRGNTGELFF. CDR3 coding DNA: TGTGCCAGCAAATGGGACAGGGGAAATACCGGGGAGCTGTTTTTT. The rearrangement uses TRBV7-8 and TRBJ2-2, with 10 nucleotides matching TRBD1. The CDR3 is 15 residues long. Germline trimming cut 7 bases from V and 5 bases from J; bases unmatched to any gene: 7. Germline V lookup: CDR1 SGHVS, CDR2 FQNEAQ.

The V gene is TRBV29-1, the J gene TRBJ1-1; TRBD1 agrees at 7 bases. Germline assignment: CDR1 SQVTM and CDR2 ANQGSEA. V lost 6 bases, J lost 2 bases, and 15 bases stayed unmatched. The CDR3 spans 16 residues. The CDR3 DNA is TGCAGCGTCGCAGGTAGACAGGGCAACCTTAACACTGAAGCTTTCTTT. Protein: CSVAGRQGNLNTEAFF.

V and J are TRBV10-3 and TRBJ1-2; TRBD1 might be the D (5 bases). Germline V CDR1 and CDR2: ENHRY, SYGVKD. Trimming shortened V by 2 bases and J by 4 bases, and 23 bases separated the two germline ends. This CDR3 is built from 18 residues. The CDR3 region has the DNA TGTGCCATCAGTGAGCCCCGGGGGGGAAAGGGGCTTCGCTATGGCTACACCTTC. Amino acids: CAISEPRGGKGLRYGYTF.

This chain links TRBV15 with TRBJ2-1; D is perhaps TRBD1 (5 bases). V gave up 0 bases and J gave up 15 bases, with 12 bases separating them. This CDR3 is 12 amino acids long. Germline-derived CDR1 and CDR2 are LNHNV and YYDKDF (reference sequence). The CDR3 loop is CATSRESGKGFF. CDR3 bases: TGTGCCACCAGCAGAGAATCAGGGAAAGGGTTCTTC.